This entry lists 2 T cell receptor beta chains sequenced from one sample in a study of graft-versus-host responses after intestinal transplantation. Generated by immunoSEQ multiplex PCR, the TCRdb table keeps only in-frame clones and is missing some. Of 50,000 to 80,000 clones listed, 85% to 95% were seen once; the top ten hold 1.5% to 2%. Their cognate antigens are unknown. The sequenced sample was unstimulated CD8+ T cells sorted from spleen or lymph node cells, obtained before transplant. The receptor set was obtained from a human donor who was the organ donor for an intestinal transplant.

The chain combines TRBV19 with TRBJ2-3; 10 nucleotides align to TRBD1. V was clipped by 6 bases and J by 5 bases; unmatched bases: 14. Germline values: CDR1 LNHDA, CDR2 SQIVND (reference sequence). CDR3 length: 17 residues. CDR3 sequence (DNA): TGTGCCAGTAGCAAACGTCACGGGACAGGGGAATTAGATACGCAGTATTTT. Its translation: CASSKRHGTGELDTQYF.

This sequence joins TRBV28 and TRBJ2-2; 9 bases are a match to TRBD1. V was pared by 5 bases and J by 7 bases, with 14 bases of the junction left unmatched. This CDR3 is 17 amino acids long. Germline values: CDR1 MDHEN, CDR2 SYDVKM. In nucleotides, the CDR3 is TGTGCCAGCAGTCCCACCCCACAGGGGGCGCCTAACGGGGAGCTGTTTTTT. This gives the protein CASSPTPQGAPNGELFF.